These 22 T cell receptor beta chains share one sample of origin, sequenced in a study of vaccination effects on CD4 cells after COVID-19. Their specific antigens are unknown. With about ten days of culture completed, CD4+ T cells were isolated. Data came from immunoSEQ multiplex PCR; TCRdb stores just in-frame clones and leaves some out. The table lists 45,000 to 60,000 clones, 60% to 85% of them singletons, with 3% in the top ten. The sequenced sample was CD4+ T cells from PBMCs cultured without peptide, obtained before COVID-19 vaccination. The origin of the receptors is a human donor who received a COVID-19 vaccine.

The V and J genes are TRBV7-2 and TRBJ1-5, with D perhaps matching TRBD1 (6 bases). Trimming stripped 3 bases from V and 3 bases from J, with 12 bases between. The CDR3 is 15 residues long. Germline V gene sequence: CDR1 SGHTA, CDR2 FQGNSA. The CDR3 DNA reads TGTGCCAGCAGCTTGGGGGGCGGAGTCAATCAGCCCCAGCATTTT. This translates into CASSLGGGVNQPQHF.

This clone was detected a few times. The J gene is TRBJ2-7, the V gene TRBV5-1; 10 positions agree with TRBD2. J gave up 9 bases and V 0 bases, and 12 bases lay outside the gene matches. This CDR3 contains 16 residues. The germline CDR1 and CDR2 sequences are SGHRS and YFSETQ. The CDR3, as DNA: TGCGCCAGCAGCTTGGGGCTAGCGGGGGCCGGCAGGGTGCAGTACGTC. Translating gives CASSLGLAGAGRVQYV.

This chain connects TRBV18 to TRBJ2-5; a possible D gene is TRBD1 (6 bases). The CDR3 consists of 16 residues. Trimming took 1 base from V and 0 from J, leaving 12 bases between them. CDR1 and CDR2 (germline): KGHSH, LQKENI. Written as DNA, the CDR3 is TGTGCCAGCTCACCACTTAAGGGGGTAAACCAAGAGACCCAGTACTTC. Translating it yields CASSPLKGVNQETQYF.

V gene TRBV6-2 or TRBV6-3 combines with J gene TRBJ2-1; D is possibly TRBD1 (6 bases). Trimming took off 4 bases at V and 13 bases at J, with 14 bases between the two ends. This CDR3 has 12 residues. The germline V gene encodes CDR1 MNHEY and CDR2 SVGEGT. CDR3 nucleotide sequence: TGTGCCAGCAGTTGGGACGGGACATCTCAGTTCTTC. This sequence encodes CASSWDGTSQFF.

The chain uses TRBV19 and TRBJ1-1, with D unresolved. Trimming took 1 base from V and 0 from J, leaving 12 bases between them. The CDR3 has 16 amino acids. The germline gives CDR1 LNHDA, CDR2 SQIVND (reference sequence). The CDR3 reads CASSIVSGIMNTEAFF. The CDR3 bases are TGTGCCAGTAGTATAGTGTCCGGGATCATGAACACTGAAGCTTTCTTT.

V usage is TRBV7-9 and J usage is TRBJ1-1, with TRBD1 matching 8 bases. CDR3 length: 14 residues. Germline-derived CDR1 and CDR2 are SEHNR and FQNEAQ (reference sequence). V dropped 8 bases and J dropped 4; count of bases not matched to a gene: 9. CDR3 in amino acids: CASVWRTGSTEAFF. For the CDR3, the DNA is TGTGCCAGCGTGTGGCGGACAGGGTCCACTGAAGCTTTCTTT.

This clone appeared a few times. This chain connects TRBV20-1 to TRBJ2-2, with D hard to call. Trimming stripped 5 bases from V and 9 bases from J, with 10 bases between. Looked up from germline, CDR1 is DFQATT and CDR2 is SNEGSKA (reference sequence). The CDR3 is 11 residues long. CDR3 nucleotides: TGCAGTGCTCCATCTCTCAGGGAGCTGTTTTTT. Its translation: CSAPSLRELFF.

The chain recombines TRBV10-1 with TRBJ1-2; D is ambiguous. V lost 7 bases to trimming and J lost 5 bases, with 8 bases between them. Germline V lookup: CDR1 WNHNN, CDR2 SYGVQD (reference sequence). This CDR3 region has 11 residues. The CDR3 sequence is CASNTTYGYTF. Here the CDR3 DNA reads TGCGCCAGCAACACAACGTATGGCTACACCTTC.

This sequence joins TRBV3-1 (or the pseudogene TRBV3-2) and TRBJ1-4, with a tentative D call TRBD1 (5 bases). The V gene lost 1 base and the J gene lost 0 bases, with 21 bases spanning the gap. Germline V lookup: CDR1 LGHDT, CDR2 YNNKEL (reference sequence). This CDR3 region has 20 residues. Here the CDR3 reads CASSQALWAGPSTTNEKLFF. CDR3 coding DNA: TGTGCCAGCAGCCAAGCACTTTGGGCGGGACCGAGCACAACTAATGAAAAACTGTTTTTT.

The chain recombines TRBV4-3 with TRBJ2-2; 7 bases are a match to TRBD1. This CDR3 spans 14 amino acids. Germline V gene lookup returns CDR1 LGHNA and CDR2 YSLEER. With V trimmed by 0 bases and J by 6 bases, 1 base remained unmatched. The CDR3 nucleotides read TGCGCCAGCAGCCAAGAACAGGGGTCCGGGGAGCTGTTTTTT. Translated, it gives CASSQEQGSGELFF.

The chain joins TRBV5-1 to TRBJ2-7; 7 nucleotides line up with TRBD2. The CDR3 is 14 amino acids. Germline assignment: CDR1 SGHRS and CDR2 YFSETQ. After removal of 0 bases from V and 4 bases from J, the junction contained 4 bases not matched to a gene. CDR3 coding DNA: TGCGCCAGCAGCTTGGTCAGCGGGACGTACGAGCAGTACGTC. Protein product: CASSLVSGTYEQYV.

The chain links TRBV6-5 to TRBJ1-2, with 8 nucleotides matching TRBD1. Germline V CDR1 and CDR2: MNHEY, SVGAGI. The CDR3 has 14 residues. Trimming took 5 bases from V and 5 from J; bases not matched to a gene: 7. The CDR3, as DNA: TGTGCCAGCAGTAGACAGGGGTCGAATTATGGCTACACCTTC. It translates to CASSRQGSNYGYTF.

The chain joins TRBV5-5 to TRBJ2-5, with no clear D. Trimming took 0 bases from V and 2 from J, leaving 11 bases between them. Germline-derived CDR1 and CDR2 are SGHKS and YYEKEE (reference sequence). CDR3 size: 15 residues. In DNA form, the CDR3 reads TGTGCCAGCAGCTTGGGGTTATTGGGGCAAGAGACCCAGTACTTC. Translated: CASSLGLLGQETQYF.

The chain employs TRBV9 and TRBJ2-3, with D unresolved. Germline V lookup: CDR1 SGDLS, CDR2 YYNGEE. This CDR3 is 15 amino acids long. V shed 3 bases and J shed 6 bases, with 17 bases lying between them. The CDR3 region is CASSGGVVVTDTQYF. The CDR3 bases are TGTGCCAGCAGCGGAGGCGTAGTGGTGACGGATACGCAGTATTTT.

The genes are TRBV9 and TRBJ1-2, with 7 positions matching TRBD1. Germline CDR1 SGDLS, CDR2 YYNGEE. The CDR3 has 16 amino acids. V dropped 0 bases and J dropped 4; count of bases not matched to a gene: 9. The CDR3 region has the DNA TGTGCCAGCAGCGTAGTGACGAGTCGGGACAGCTATGGCTACACCTTC. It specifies CASSVVTSRDSYGYTF. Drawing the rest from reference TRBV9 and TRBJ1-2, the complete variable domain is DSGVTQTPKHLITATGQRVTLRCSPRSGDLSVYWYQQSLDQGLQFLIQYYNGEERAKGNILERFSAQQFPDLHSELNLSSLELGDSALYFCASSVVTSRDSYGYTFGSGTRLTVV.

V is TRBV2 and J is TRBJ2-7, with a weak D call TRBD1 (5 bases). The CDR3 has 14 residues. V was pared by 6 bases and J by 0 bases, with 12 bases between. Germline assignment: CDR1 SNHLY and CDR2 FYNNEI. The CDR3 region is CASSSWQGSYEQYV. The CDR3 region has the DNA TGTGCCAGCAGCTCGTGGCAGGGCTCCTACGAGCAGTACGTC.

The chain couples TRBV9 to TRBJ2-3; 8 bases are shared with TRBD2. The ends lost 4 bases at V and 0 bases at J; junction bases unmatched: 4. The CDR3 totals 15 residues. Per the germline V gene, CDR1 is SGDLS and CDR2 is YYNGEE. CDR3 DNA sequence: TGTGCCAGCAGCTCTACGGGGGGGAGCACAGATACGCAGTATTTT. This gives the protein CASSSTGGSTDTQYF.

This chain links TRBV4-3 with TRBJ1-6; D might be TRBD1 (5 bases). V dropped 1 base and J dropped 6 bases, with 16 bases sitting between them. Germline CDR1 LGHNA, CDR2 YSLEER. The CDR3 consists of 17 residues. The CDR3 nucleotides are TGCGCCAGCAGCCAAGTAAAGGCAGGGTGGGGTAATTCACCCCTCCACTTT. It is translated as CASSQVKAGWGNSPLHF.

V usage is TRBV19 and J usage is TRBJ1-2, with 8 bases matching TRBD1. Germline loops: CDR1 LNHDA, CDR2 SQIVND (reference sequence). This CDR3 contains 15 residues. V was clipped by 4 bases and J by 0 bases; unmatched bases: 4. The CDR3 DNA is TGTGCCAGTAGTAGGGGACAGGTCGCTAACTATGGCTACACCTTC. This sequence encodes CASSRGQVANYGYTF.

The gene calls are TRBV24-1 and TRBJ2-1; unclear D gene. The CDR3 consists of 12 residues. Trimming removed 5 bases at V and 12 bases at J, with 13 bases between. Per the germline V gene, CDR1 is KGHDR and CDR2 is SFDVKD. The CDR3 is CATSAKGLGQFF. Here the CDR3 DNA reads TGTGCCACCAGTGCCAAGGGTTTAGGGCAGTTCTTC.

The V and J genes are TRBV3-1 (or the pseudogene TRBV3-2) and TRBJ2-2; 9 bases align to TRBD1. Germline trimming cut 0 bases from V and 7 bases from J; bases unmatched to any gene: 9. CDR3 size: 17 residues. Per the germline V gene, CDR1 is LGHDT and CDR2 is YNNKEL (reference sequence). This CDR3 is CASSQETGTGLIGELFF. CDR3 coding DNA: TGTGCCAGCAGCCAAGAAACGGGGACAGGGTTAATCGGGGAGCTGTTTTTT.

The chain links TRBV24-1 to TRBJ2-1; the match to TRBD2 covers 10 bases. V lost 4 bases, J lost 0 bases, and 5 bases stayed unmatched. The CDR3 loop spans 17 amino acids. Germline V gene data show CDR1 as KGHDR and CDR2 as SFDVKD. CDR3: CATSDSSGGASYNEQFF. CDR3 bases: TGTGCCACCAGTGACTCTAGCGGGGGAGCCTCCTACAATGAGCAGTTCTTC.